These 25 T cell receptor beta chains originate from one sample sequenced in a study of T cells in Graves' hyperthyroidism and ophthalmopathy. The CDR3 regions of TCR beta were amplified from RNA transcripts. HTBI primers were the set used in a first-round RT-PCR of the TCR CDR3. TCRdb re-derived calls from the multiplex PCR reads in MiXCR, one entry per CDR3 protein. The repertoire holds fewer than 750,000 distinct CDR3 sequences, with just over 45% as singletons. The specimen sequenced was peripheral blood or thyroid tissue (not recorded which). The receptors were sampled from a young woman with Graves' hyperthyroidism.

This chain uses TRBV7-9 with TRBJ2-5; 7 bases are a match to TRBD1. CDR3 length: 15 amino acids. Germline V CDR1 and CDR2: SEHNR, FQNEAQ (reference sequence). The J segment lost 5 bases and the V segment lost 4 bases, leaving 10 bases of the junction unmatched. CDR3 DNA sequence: TGTGCCAGCAGCTCAGAGACAGGGCAGGGGGAGACCCAGTACTTC. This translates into CASSSETGQGETQYF.

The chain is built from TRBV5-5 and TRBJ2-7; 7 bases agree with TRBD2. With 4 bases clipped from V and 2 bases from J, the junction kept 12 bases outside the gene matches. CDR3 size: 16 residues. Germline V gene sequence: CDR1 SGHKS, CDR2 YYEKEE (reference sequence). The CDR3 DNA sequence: TGTGCCAGCAGCGGACTAGGACGGGTACTAACCTACGAGCAGTACTTC. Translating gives CASSGLGRVLTYEQYF. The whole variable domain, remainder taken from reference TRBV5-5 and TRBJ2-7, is DAGVTQSPTHLIKTRGQQVTLRCSPISGHKSVSWYQQVLGQGPQFIFQYYEKEERGRGNFPDRFSARQFPNYSSELNVNALLLGDSALYLCASSGLGRVLTYEQYFGPGTRLTVT.

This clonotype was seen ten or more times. This CDR3 is CASSGIIHQAHNTEAFF. The CDR3 nucleotides read TGCGCCAGCAGCGGGATAATCCATCAGGCCCATAACACTGAAGCTTTCTTT. The gene calls are TRBV5-1 and TRBJ1-1, with D hard to call. V was shortened by 4 bases and J by 2 bases, with 21 bases between the two germline ends. The CDR3 is 17 residues long. Germline V gene lookup returns CDR1 SGHRS and CDR2 YFSETQ.

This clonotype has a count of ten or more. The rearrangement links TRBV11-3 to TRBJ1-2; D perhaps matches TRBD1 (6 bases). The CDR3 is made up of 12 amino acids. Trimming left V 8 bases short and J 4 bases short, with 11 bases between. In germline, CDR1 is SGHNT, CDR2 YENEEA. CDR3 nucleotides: TGTGCCAGCTCTTCGGGGGCCTATGGCTACACCTTC. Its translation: CASSSGAYGYTF.

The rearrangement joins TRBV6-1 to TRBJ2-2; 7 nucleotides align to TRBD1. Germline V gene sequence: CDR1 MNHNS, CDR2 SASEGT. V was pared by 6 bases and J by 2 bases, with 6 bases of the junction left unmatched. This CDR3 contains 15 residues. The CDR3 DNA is TGTGCCAGCAGCCTGGACAGGTCAAACACCGGGGAGCTGTTTTTT. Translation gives CASSLDRSNTGELFF.

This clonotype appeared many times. For the CDR3, the DNA is TGTGCCAGCAGCTCCTCAGGCAACTATGGCTACACCTTC. Residues: CASSSSGNYGYTF. The rearrangement uses TRBV7-9 and TRBJ1-2; no definite D call. From germline, CDR1 is SEHNR and CDR2 FQNEAQ (reference sequence). Trimming left V 4 bases short and J 2 bases short, with 8 bases between. The CDR3 has 13 amino acids. Looking up the rest from reference TRBV7-9 and TRBJ1-2 gives the full variable domain: DTGVSQNPRHKITKRGQNVTFRCDPISEHNRLYWYRQTLGQGPEFLTYFQNEAQLEKSRLLSDRFSAERPKGSFSTLEIQRTEQGDSAMYLCASSSSGNYGYTFGSGTRLTVV.

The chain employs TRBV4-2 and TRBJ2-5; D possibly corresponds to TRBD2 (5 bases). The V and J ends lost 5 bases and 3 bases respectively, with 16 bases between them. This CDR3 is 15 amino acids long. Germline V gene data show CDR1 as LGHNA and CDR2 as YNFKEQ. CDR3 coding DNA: TGTGCCAGCAGCGCACAGATTACCGGGGAAGAGACCCAGTACTTC. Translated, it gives CASSAQITGEETQYF.

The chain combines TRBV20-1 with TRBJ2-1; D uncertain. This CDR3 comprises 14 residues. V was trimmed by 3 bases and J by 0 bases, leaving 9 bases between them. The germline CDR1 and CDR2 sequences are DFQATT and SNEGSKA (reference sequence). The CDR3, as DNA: TGCAGTGCTAGGCGAGCCACCTCCTACAATGAGCAGTTCTTC. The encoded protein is CSARRATSYNEQFF.

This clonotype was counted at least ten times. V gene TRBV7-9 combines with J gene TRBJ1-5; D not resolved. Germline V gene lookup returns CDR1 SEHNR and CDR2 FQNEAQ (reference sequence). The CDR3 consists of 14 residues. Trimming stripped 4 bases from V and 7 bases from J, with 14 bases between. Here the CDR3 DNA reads TGTGCCAGCAGCTCCCCGCCTGATTGGCAGCCCCAGCATTTT. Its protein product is CASSSPPDWQPQHF.

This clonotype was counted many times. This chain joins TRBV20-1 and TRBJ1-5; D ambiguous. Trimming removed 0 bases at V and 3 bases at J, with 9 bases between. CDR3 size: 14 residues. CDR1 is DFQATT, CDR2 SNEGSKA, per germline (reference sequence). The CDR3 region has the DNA TGCAGTGCTAGAGATCCCACGTCCAATCAGCCCCAGCATTTT. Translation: CSARDPTSNQPQHF.

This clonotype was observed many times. In nucleotides, the CDR3 is TGTGCCAGCAACAATCCGGATGGGGTGACCCAGTACTTC. Protein sequence: CASNNPDGVTQYF. This chain joins TRBV9 and TRBJ2-5; D not resolved. The CDR3 has 13 amino acids. Germline assignment: CDR1 SGDLS and CDR2 YYNGEE. Trimming removed 6 bases from V and 7 bases from J, with 16 bases in between.

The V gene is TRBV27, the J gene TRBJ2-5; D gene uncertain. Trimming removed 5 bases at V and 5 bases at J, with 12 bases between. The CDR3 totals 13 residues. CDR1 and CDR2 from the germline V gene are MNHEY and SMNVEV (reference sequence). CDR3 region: CASSRRLGETQYF. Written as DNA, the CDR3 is TGTGCCAGCAGTCGTCGACTGGGCGAGACCCAGTACTTC.

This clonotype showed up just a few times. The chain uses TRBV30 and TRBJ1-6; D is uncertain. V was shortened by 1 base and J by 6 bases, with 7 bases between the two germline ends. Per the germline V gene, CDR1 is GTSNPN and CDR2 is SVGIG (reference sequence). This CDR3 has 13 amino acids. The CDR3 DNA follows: TGTGCCTGGAGTGCACTCGGTAATTCACCCCTCCACTTT. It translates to CAWSALGNSPLHF.

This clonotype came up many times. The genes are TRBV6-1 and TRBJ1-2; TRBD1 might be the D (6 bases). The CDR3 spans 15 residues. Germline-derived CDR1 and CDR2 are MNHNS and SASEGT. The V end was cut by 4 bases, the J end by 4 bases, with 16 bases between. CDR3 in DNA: TGTGCCAGCAGTGGTGCAGGGGAAGACTTCTATGGCTACACCTTC. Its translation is CASSGAGEDFYGYTF.

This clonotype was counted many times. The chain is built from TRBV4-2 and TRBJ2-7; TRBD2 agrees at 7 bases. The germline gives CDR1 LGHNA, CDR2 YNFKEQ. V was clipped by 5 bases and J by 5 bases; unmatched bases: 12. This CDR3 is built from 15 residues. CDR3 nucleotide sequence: TGTGCCAGCAGCTACTCCGGGACTAATAAACACGAGCAGTACTTC. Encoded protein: CASSYSGTNKHEQYF.

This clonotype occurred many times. CDR3 amino acids: CSARDRVTQYF. CDR3 nucleotide sequence: TGCAGCGCTAGAGACAGGGTGACCCAGTACTTC. The chain has TRBV29-1 and TRBJ2-5; TRBD1 aligns across 7 bases. The CDR3 runs to 11 residues. The germline V gene has CDR1 SQVTM and CDR2 ANQGSEA. The ends lost 7 bases at V and 7 bases at J; junction bases unmatched: 6.

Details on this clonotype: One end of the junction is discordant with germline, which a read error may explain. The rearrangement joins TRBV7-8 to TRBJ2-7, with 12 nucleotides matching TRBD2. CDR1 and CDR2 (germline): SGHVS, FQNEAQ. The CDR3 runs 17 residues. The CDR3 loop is CASSLNGLAGGVGELYF. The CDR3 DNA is TGTGCCAGCAGCCTAAACGGGCTAGCGGGAGGGGTCGGGGAGCTGTACTTC. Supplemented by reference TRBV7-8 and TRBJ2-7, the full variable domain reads GAGVSQSPRYKVAKRGQDVALRCDPISGHVSLFWYQQALGQGPEFLTYFQNEAQLDKSGLPSDRFFAERPEGSVSTLKIQRTQQEDSAVYLCASSLNGLAGGVGELYFGPGTRLTVT.

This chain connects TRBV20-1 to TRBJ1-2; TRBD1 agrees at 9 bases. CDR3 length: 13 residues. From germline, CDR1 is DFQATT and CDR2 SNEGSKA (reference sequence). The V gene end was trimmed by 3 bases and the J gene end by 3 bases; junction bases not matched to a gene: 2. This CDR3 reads CSARGQGDYGYTF. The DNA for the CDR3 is TGCAGTGCTAGGGGACAGGGCGACTATGGCTACACCTTC.

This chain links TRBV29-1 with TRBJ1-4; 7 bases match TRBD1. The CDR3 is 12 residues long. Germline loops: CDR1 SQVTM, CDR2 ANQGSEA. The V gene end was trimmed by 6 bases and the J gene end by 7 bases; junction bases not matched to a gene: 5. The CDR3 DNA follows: TGCAGCGTATGGGACAGTGGTGAAAAACTGTTTTTT. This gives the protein CSVWDSGEKLFF.

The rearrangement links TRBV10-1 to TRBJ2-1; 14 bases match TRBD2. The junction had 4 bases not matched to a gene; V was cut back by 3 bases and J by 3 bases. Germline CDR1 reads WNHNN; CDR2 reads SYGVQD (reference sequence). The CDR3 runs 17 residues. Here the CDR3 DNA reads TGCGCCAGCAGTGATGGACTAGCGGGAGGATTCTACAATGAGCAGTTCTTC. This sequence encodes CASSDGLAGGFYNEQFF.

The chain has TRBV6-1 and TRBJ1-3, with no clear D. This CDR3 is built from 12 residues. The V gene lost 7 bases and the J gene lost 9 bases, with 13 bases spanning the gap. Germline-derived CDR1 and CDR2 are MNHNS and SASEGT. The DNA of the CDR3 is TGTGCCAGCATGCGCGGGAGAAGCACCATATATTTT. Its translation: CASMRGRSTIYF.

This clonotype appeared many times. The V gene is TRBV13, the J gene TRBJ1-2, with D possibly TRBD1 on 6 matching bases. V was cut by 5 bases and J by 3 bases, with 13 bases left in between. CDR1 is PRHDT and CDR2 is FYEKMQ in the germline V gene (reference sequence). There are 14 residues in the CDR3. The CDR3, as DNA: TGTGCCAGCAGCATCCAAACAGGGCACTATGGCTACACCTTC. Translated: CASSIQTGHYGYTF.

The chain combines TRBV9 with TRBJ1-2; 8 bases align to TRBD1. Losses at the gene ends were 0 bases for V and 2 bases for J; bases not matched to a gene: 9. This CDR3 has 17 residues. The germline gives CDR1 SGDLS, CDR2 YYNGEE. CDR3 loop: CASSVGTGRTGNYGYTF. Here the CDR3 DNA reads TGTGCCAGCAGCGTAGGGACAGGGCGGACTGGAAACTATGGCTACACCTTC.

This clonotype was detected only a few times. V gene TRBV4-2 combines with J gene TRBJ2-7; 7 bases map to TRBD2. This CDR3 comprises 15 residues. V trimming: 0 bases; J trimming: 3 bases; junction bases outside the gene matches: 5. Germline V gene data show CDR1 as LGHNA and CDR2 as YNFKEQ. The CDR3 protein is CASSQDWLAGYEQYF. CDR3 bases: TGTGCCAGCAGCCAAGATTGGTTAGCGGGCTACGAGCAGTACTTC.

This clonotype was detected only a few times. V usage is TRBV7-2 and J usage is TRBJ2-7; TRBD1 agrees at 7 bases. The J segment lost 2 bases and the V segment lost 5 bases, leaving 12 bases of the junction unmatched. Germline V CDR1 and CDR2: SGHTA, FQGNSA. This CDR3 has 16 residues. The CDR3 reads CASSTGTELVAYEQYF. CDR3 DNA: TGTGCCAGCAGCACCGGGACAGAGCTTGTCGCCTACGAGCAGTACTTC.